These T cell receptor beta chains were read from a single sample in a study of yellow fever vaccine responses in identical twins. Each CDR3 protein gets one entry after TCRdb re-called the RT-PCR reads with MiXCR. The sample gives about 18,000 distinct CDR3 sequences, under 80% of which show up once; approximately 8% is in the top ten. The sequenced sample was T cells from blood (PBMCs), unsorted or a sorted subset (not recorded which), obtained before or after yellow fever vaccination (not recorded which). The receptors here all came from a young woman who received the yellow fever vaccine. CDR3s include the opening cysteine and the closing phenylalanine or tryptophan. D genes are given only for firm matches. A row's size may be missing; if present it is once, few, many or a size class.

d_call: .
clone_size: .
v_call: TRBV4-1
j_call: TRBJ1-6
cdr3_aa: CASSQDRAGPHSPLHF
cdr3_nt: TGCGCCAGCAGCCAAGATCGGGCAGGGCCGCATTCACCCCTCCACTTT

d_call: .
clone_size: .
v_call: TRBV21-1
j_call: TRBJ1-5
cdr3_aa: CASSPWLGDQPQHF
cdr3_nt: TGTGCCAGCAGTCCTTGGTTAGGGGATCAGCCCCAGCATTTT

d_call: .
clone_size: .
v_call: TRBV12-3/TRBV12-4
j_call: TRBJ1-1
cdr3_aa: CASSPALF
cdr3_nt: TGTGCCAGCAGCCCCGCTCTCTTT

d_call: .
clone_size: .
v_call: TRBV29-1
j_call: TRBJ2-1
cdr3_aa: CSGRRYPYNEQFF
cdr3_nt: TGCAGCGGCCGACGGTACCCTTACAATGAGCAGTTCTTC

d_call: TRBD1
clone_size: .
v_call: TRBV6-1
j_call: TRBJ2-2
cdr3_aa: CASTTGTGESGELFF
cdr3_nt: TGTGCCAGCACTACGGGGACAGGGGAGTCCGGGGAGCTGTTTTTT

d_call: .
clone_size: .
v_call: TRBV4-2
j_call: TRBJ2-7
cdr3_aa: CASSQNPGARNEQYF
cdr3_nt: TGTGCCAGCAGCCAAAATCCGGGGGCTAGGAACGAGCAGTACTTC

d_call: .
clone_size: .
v_call: TRBV11-1
j_call: TRBJ2-1
cdr3_aa: CASSLAGILGLHEQFF
cdr3_nt: TGTGCCAGCAGCTTAGCTGGAATTCTCGGGTTACATGAGCAGTTCTTC

d_call: .
clone_size: .
v_call: TRBV2
j_call: TRBJ2-3
cdr3_aa: CASSEAPANTQYF
cdr3_nt: TGTGCCAGCAGTGAAGCCCCCGCGAATACGCAGTATTTT

d_call: TRBD2
clone_size: once
v_call: TRBV11-1
j_call: TRBJ2-5
cdr3_aa: CASSSPTSSYQETQYF
cdr3_nt: TGTGCCAGCAGCTCACCGACTAGCAGCTACCAAGAGACCCAGTACTTC

d_call: TRBD2
clone_size: once
v_call: TRBV12-3/TRBV12-4
j_call: TRBJ2-1
cdr3_aa: CASSPSGSSYNEQFF
cdr3_nt: TGTGCCAGCAGCCCTAGCGGAAGCTCCTACAATGAGCAGTTCTTC

d_call: .
clone_size: few
v_call: TRBV2
j_call: TRBJ1-4
cdr3_aa: CASSEDRNNEKLFF
cdr3_nt: TGTGCCAGCAGTGAAGACAGGAATAATGAAAAACTGTTTTTT

d_call: TRBD2
clone_size: .
v_call: TRBV20-1
j_call: TRBJ2-1
cdr3_aa: CSARTGTSVGEQFF
cdr3_nt: TGCAGTGCTCGGACCGGGACTAGTGTGGGTGAGCAGTTCTTC

d_call: TRBD2
clone_size: once
v_call: TRBV28
j_call: TRBJ2-5
cdr3_aa: CASSLLGLAGTTQYF
cdr3_nt: TGTGCCAGCAGTTTATTAGGACTAGCGGGAACGACCCAGTACTTC

d_call: .
clone_size: once
v_call: TRBV13
j_call: TRBJ1-2
cdr3_aa: CASSLPGEDDYGYTF
cdr3_nt: TGTGCCAGCAGCCTCCCAGGGGAAGACGACTATGGCTACACCTTC

d_call: TRBD1
clone_size: .
v_call: TRBV11-1
j_call: TRBJ2-3
cdr3_aa: CASSSQGGTQYF
cdr3_nt: TGTGCCAGCAGCTCACAGGGGGGTACGCAGTATTTT

d_call: TRBD2
clone_size: .
v_call: TRBV20-1
j_call: TRBJ2-7
cdr3_aa: CSARTIAGGAYEQYF
cdr3_nt: TGCAGTGCTAGGACTATAGCGGGAGGGGCCTACGAGCAGTACTTC

d_call: .
clone_size: .
v_call: TRBV11-2
j_call: TRBJ2-1
cdr3_aa: CASSPVATSYNEQFF
cdr3_nt: TGTGCCAGCAGCCCGGTAGCCACCAGTTACAATGAGCAGTTCTTC

d_call: .
clone_size: .
v_call: TRBV5-1
j_call: TRBJ1-2
cdr3_aa: CASKDPANYGYTF
cdr3_nt: TGCGCCAGCAAGGATCCAGCTAACTATGGCTACACCTTC

d_call: .
clone_size: few
v_call: TRBV5-5
j_call: TRBJ2-1
cdr3_aa: CASSLMAVNEQFF
cdr3_nt: TGTGCCAGCAGCTTGATGGCGGTTAATGAGCAGTTCTTC

d_call: .
clone_size: .
v_call: TRBV11-3
j_call: TRBJ1-1
cdr3_aa: CASSAYRNTEAFF
cdr3_nt: TGTGCCAGCAGCGCATACAGGAACACTGAAGCTTTCTTT

d_call: .
clone_size: few
v_call: TRBV27
j_call: TRBJ1-5
cdr3_aa: CASSLRRASNQPQHF
cdr3_nt: TGTGCCAGCAGTCTCAGGCGAGCGAGCAATCAGCCCCAGCATTTT

d_call: .
clone_size: .
v_call: TRBV4-2
j_call: TRBJ2-5
cdr3_aa: CASSQDSYGGVRETQYF
cdr3_nt: TGTGCCAGCAGCCAAGATTCGTACGGGGGCGTTCGAGAGACCCAGTACTTC

d_call: .
clone_size: .
v_call: TRBV18
j_call: TRBJ1-3
cdr3_aa: CASTFGLTTRATGSTIYF
cdr3_nt: TGTGCCAGCACGTTTGGCTTGACTACTAGAGCGACTGGAAGCACCATATATTTT

d_call: .
clone_size: .
v_call: TRBV6-2/TRBV6-3
j_call: TRBJ1-1
cdr3_aa: CASSYGVTEAFF
cdr3_nt: TGTGCCAGCAGTTACGGTGTCACTGAAGCTTTCTTT

d_call: .
clone_size: once
v_call: TRBV29-1
j_call: TRBJ1-2
cdr3_aa: CSVGTGLYGYTF
cdr3_nt: TGCAGCGTTGGAACAGGGCTCTATGGCTACACCTTC

d_call: .
clone_size: .
v_call: TRBV9
j_call: TRBJ1-6
cdr3_aa: CASSPGLNSPLHF
cdr3_nt: TGTGCCAGCAGCCCAGGGTTGAATTCACCCCTCCACTTT

d_call: .
clone_size: .
v_call: TRBV2
j_call: TRBJ1-3
cdr3_aa: CASREVSGNTIYF
cdr3_nt: TGTGCCAGCCGAGAAGTCTCTGGAAACACCATATATTTT

d_call: .
clone_size: few
v_call: TRBV11-1
j_call: TRBJ1-1
cdr3_aa: CASSLVGGDTEAFF
cdr3_nt: TGTGCCAGCAGCTTAGTGGGAGGGGACACTGAAGCTTTCTTT

d_call: .
clone_size: .
v_call: TRBV5-1
j_call: TRBJ1-1
cdr3_aa: CASSLDLGMNTEAFF
cdr3_nt: TGCGCCAGCAGCTTGGATCTGGGGATGAACACTGAAGCTTTCTTT

d_call: .
clone_size: .
v_call: TRBV3-1
j_call: TRBJ1-2
cdr3_aa: CASSQGRGNYGYTF
cdr3_nt: TGTGCCAGCAGCCAAGGACGGGGAAACTATGGCTACACCTTC

d_call: .
clone_size: .
v_call: TRBV19
j_call: TRBJ1-4
cdr3_aa: CASSSWTDEKLFF
cdr3_nt: TGTGCCAGTAGTTCCTGGACGGATGAAAAACTGTTTTTT

d_call: .
clone_size: .
v_call: TRBV12-1
j_call: TRBJ2-3
cdr3_aa: CASSSRLTSGRAMDTQYF
cdr3_nt: TGTGCCAGCAGCTCCCGACTGACTAGCGGGAGGGCCATGGATACGCAGTATTTT

d_call: TRBD1
clone_size: .
v_call: TRBV27
j_call: TRBJ2-2
cdr3_aa: CASRRQGNTGELFF
cdr3_nt: TGTGCCAGCAGACGACAGGGAAACACCGGGGAGCTGTTTTTT

d_call: .
clone_size: once
v_call: TRBV19
j_call: TRBJ2-3
cdr3_aa: CASSIDGRRGTDTQYF
cdr3_nt: TGTGCCAGTAGTATAGACGGGCGCCGAGGCACAGATACGCAGTATTTT

d_call: .
clone_size: .
v_call: TRBV6-1
j_call: TRBJ1-5
cdr3_aa: CASSEGQYHQPQHF
cdr3_nt: TGTGCCAGCAGTGAGGGGCAGTATCATCAGCCCCAGCATTTT

d_call: .
clone_size: .
v_call: TRBV7-3
j_call: TRBJ1-2
cdr3_aa: CASSHSQHYGYTF
cdr3_nt: TGTGCCAGCAGTCACTCCCAACATTATGGCTACACCTTC

d_call: .
clone_size: few
v_call: TRBV12-3/TRBV12-4
j_call: TRBJ2-1
cdr3_aa: CASSVKYEQFF
cdr3_nt: TGTGCCAGCAGTGTCAAGTATGAGCAGTTCTTC

d_call: .
clone_size: few
v_call: TRBV14
j_call: TRBJ2-3
cdr3_aa: CASSPGGRTDTQYF
cdr3_nt: TGTGCCAGCAGCCCCGGGGGGCGCACAGATACGCAGTATTTT

d_call: .
clone_size: few
v_call: TRBV12-2
j_call: TRBJ2-7
cdr3_aa: CASRLAHEQYF
cdr3_nt: TGTGCAAGTCGCTTAGCCCACGAGCAGTACTTC

d_call: .
clone_size: few
v_call: TRBV29-1
j_call: TRBJ2-1
cdr3_aa: CSAGLTGNEQFF
cdr3_nt: TGCAGCGCCGGGCTCACGGGGAATGAGCAGTTCTTC

d_call: TRBD2
clone_size: .
v_call: TRBV5-1
j_call: TRBJ2-3
cdr3_aa: CASSLSGGSKTDTQYF
cdr3_nt: TGCGCCAGCAGCTTGTCTGGCGGGAGTAAGACAGATACGCAGTATTTT

d_call: .
clone_size: .
v_call: TRBV2
j_call: TRBJ2-7
cdr3_aa: CASSVGYEQYF
cdr3_nt: TGTGCCAGCAGTGTGGGGTACGAGCAGTACTTC

d_call: .
clone_size: .
v_call: TRBV5-1
j_call: TRBJ1-6
cdr3_aa: CASSLGTDSPLHF
cdr3_nt: TGCGCCAGCAGCTTGGGGACCGATTCACCCCTCCACTTT

d_call: .
clone_size: .
v_call: TRBV5-6
j_call: TRBJ1-1
cdr3_aa: CASSLVARNTEAFF
cdr3_nt: TGTGCCAGCAGCTTGGTTGCTAGGAACACTGAAGCTTTCTTT

d_call: .
clone_size: .
v_call: TRBV29-1
j_call: TRBJ2-1
cdr3_aa: CSSMDRWGGSYNEQFF
cdr3_nt: TGCAGCTCCATGGACAGGTGGGGGGGCTCCTACAATGAGCAGTTCTTC

d_call: .
clone_size: .
v_call: TRBV19
j_call: TRBJ1-5
cdr3_aa: CASSFTGNQPQHF
cdr3_nt: TGTGCCAGTAGTTTTACAGGGAATCAGCCCCAGCATTTT

d_call: .
clone_size: .
v_call: TRBV5-6
j_call: TRBJ2-1
cdr3_aa: CASSLGGDLPNEQFF
cdr3_nt: TGTGCCAGCAGCTTAGGGGGGGACCTGCCCAATGAGCAGTTCTTC

d_call: .
clone_size: .
v_call: TRBV2
j_call: TRBJ2-5
cdr3_aa: CASSELYPRQETQYF
cdr3_nt: TGTGCCAGCAGTGAATTGTACCCCAGACAAGAGACCCAGTACTTC

d_call: .
clone_size: .
v_call: TRBV4-2
j_call: TRBJ1-2
cdr3_aa: CASSQDQHRDYTF
cdr3_nt: TGTGCCAGCAGCCAGGACCAACACCGAGACTACACCTTC

d_call: TRBD2
clone_size: .
v_call: TRBV5-1
j_call: TRBJ2-7
cdr3_aa: CASSTGTSWVGNEQYF
cdr3_nt: TGCGCCAGCAGCACCGGGACTAGCTGGGTTGGAAACGAGCAGTACTTC

d_call: .
clone_size: .
v_call: TRBV7-3
j_call: TRBJ1-2
cdr3_aa: CASSLKGDRGYTF
cdr3_nt: TGTGCCAGCAGCTTAAAAGGGGATCGAGGCTACACCTTC

d_call: .
clone_size: few
v_call: TRBV18
j_call: TRBJ2-2
cdr3_aa: CASSIRRSNTGELFF
cdr3_nt: TGTGCCAGCTCAATCCGACGGTCGAACACCGGGGAGCTGTTTTTT

d_call: .
clone_size: .
v_call: TRBV6-1
j_call: TRBJ2-3
cdr3_aa: CASRGSTDTQYF
cdr3_nt: TGTGCCAGCCGGGGTAGCACAGATACGCAGTATTTT